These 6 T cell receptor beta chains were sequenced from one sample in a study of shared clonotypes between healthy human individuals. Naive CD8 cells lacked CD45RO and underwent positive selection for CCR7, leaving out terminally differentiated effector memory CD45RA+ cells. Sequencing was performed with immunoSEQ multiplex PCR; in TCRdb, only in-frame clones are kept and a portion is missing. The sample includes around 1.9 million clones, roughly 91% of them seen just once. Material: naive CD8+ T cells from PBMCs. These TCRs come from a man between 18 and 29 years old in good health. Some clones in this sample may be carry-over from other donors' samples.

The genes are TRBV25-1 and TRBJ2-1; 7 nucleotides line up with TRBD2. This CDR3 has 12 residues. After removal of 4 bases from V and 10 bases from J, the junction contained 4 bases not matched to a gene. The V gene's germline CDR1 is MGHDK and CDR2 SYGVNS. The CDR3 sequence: CASSAREWEQFF. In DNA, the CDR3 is TGTGCCAGCAGTGCGCGGGAGTGGGAGCAGTTCTTC. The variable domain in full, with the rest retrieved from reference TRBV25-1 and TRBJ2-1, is EADIYQTPRYLVIGTGKKITLECSQTMGHDKMYWYQQDPGMELHLIHYSYGVNSTEKGDLSSESTVSRIRTEHFPLTLESARPSHTSQYLCASSAREWEQFFGPGTRLTVL.

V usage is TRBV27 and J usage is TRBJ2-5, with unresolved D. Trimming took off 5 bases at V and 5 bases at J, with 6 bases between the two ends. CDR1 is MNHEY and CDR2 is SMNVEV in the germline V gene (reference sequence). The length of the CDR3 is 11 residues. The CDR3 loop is CASSNWETQYF. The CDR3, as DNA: TGTGCCAGCAGTAATTGGGAGACCCAGTACTTC.

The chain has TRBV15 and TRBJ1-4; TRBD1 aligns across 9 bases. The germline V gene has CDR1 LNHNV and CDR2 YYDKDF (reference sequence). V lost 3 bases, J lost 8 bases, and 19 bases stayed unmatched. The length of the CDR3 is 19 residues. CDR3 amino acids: CATSRDAGTGFPQEEKLFF. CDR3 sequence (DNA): TGTGCCACCAGCAGGGATGCCGGGACAGGGTTCCCCCAGGAGGAAAAACTGTTTTTT.

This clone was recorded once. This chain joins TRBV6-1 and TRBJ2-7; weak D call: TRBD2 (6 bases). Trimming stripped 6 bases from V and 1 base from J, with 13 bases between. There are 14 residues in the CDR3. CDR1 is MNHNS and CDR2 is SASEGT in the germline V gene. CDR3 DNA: TGTGCCAGCAGGCCGGGACTGACTTCCTACGAGCAGTACTTC. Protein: CASRPGLTSYEQYF.

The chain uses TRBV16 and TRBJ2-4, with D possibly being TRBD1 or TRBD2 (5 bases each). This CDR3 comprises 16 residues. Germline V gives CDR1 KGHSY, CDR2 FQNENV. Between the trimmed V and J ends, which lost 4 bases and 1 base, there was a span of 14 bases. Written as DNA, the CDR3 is TGTGCCAGCAGCCCCGACTCGGGGCGGGCCAAAAACATTCAGTACTTC. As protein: CASSPDSGRAKNIQYF.

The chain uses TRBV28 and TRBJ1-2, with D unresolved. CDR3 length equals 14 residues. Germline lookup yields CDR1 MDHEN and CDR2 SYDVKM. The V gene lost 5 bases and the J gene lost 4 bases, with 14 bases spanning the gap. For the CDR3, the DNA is TGTGCCAGCAGTCGGGCGCGGGGAACCTATGGCTACACCTTC. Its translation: CASSRARGTYGYTF.